The 31 T cell receptor beta chains given below trace back to one sample, sequenced in a study of Siglec-9 on CD8 T cells in melanoma. TCRdb keeps only in-frame clones here, not all; method: immunoSEQ multiplex PCR. This sample has approximately 39,000 clones, with roughly 80% found just once. The sample comprised Siglec-9- CD8+ T cells sorted from blood. These receptors all come from a human donor in good health.

The rearrangement uses TRBV9 and TRBJ2-5; 12 bases fit TRBD2. The V segment lost 3 bases and the J segment 5 bases; nucleotides outside the gene matches: 5. Germline CDR1 is SGDLS and CDR2 is YYNGEE. The CDR3 contains 15 residues. CDR3 in amino acids: CASSATSGGLETQYF. CDR3 DNA: TGTGCCAGCAGCGCCACTAGCGGGGGGTTGGAGACCCAGTACTTC. Full variable domain (outside the CDR3, taken from reference TRBV9 and TRBJ2-5): DSGVTQTPKHLITATGQRVTLRCSPRSGDLSVYWYQQSLDQGLQFLIQYYNGEERAKGNILERFSAQQFPDLHSELNLSSLELGDSALYFCASSATSGGLETQYFGPGTRLLVL.

The chain couples TRBV2 to TRBJ2-7, with D possibly matching TRBD2 (5 bases). The CDR3 is 14 amino acids. The germline V and J ends were trimmed by 0 bases and 3 bases, with 9 bases remaining between them. Germline V lookup: CDR1 SNHLY, CDR2 FYNNEI. This CDR3 reads CASSEASGVYEQYF. The DNA of the CDR3 is TGTGCCAGCAGTGAAGCGTCCGGGGTCTACGAGCAGTACTTC.

J is TRBJ2-3 and V is TRBV15; the match to TRBD2 covers 8 bases. Per germline, CDR1 LNHNV and CDR2 YYDKDF (reference sequence). The CDR3 has 16 amino acids. Trimming at V came to 5 bases and at J to 4 bases, leaving 11 bases not matched to a gene. CDR3 nucleotide sequence: TGTGCCACCAGCGAGGGCAGCGGGAGTGGGTCAGATACGCAGTATTTT. Translating gives CATSEGSGSGSDTQYF.

This chain links TRBV11-2 with TRBJ2-3, with D maybe TRBD2 (6 bases). CDR1 and CDR2 from the germline V gene are SGHAT and FQNNGV. This CDR3 is 13 amino acids long. V was cut by 6 bases and J by 3 bases, with 10 bases left in between. The DNA of the CDR3 is TGTGCCAGCAGGCTACGGGGGACAGATACGCAGTATTTT. Protein: CASRLRGTDTQYF.

The chain joins TRBV7-8 to TRBJ1-1; D remains ambiguous. This CDR3 is built from 12 residues. Trimming took off 5 bases at V and 1 base at J, with 5 bases between the two ends. Germline loops: CDR1 SGHVS, CDR2 FQNEAQ. CDR3 DNA: TGTGCCAGCAGCCACGGGAACACTGAAGCTTTCTTT. Translated: CASSHGNTEAFF.

The V and J genes are TRBV28 and TRBJ2-7, with 7 positions matching TRBD1. The CDR3 runs to 14 residues. Germline V gene lookup returns CDR1 MDHEN and CDR2 SYDVKM. Trimming at V came to 7 bases and at J to 3 bases, leaving 9 bases not matched to a gene. CDR3 sequence (DNA): TGTGCCAGCACCTCACCGGACAGGTTCTACGAGCAGTACTTC. It translates to CASTSPDRFYEQYF.

This chain uses TRBV27 with TRBJ2-1, with 10 bases fitting TRBD2. J gave up 6 bases and V 1 base, and 6 bases lay outside the gene matches. Looked up from germline, CDR1 is MNHEY and CDR2 is SMNVEV (reference sequence). The CDR3 spans 16 residues. The CDR3 here is CASSLWASGSSNEQFF. The CDR3 DNA sequence: TGTGCCAGCAGTTTATGGGCTAGCGGGAGTTCCAATGAGCAGTTCTTC.

This sequence joins TRBV9 and TRBJ2-1, with 9 nucleotides matching TRBD1. The CDR3 consists of 14 residues. With V trimmed by 4 bases and J by 8 bases, 7 bases remained unmatched. Germline assignment: CDR1 SGDLS and CDR2 YYNGEE. The CDR3 protein is CASSSGQGYDEQFF. The CDR3 coding sequence is TGTGCCAGCAGCTCAGGACAGGGGTACGATGAGCAGTTCTTC.

The V gene is TRBV11-3, the J gene TRBJ1-1; D unresolved. Trimming pared 0 bases from V and 4 bases from J, leaving 6 bases between. Germline CDR1 is SGHNT and CDR2 is YENEEA. This CDR3 is 13 amino acids long. The CDR3 sequence: CASSLDWSTEAFF. In nucleotides, the CDR3 is TGTGCCAGCAGCTTAGATTGGAGCACTGAAGCTTTCTTT.

This clone is a singleton in its sample. This rearrangement joins TRBV1 to TRBJ2-4; the table names TRBD1, a call not compared with the DNA. TRBV1 is noted as a pseudogene. The CDR3 loop spans 12 amino acids. DNA of the CDR3: TGCACCAGCAGCCGCAGGGGGAACATTCAGTACTTC. Translated: CTSSRRGNIQYF.

The chain joins TRBV15 to TRBJ1-5; no firm D call. This CDR3 region has 14 residues. Trimming took 8 bases from V and 0 from J, leaving 11 bases between them. Germline V gene sequence: CDR1 LNHNV, CDR2 YYDKDF (reference sequence). The CDR3 bases are TGTGCCACCCGGGAGGTTTATAGCAATCAGCCCCAGCATTTT. Protein product: CATREVYSNQPQHF. The variable domain in full, completed from reference TRBV15 and TRBJ1-5, reads DAMVIQNPRYQVTQFGKPVTLSCSQTLNHNVMYWYQQKSSQAPKLLFHYYDKDFNNEADTPDNFQSRRPNTSFCFLDIRSPGLGDTAMYLCATREVYSNQPQHFGDGTRLSIL.

The CDR3 coding sequence is TGTGCCAGCAGTTTAGGGGTCTCCTACAATGAGCAGTTCTTC. Its translation is CASSLGVSYNEQFF. V and J are TRBV27 and TRBJ2-1; D remains ambiguous. V shed 2 bases and J shed 0 bases, with 5 bases lying between them. The CDR3 consists of 14 residues. In germline, CDR1 is MNHEY, CDR2 SMNVEV (reference sequence).

The DNA for the CDR3 is TGTGCCAGCAGTTCGGGGACCACTGAAGCTTTCTTT. Protein: CASSSGTTEAFF. The rearrangement joins TRBV6-5 to TRBJ1-1; tentative D call: TRBD1 (5 bases). V lost 4 bases and J lost 4, with 7 bases in between. The CDR3 has 12 residues. CDR1 and CDR2 from the germline V gene are MNHEY and SVGAGI.

This chain joins TRBV7-9 and TRBJ2-5, with 9 bases identical to TRBD1. The CDR3 is 16 residues long. V lost 5 bases, J lost 5 bases, and 12 bases stayed unmatched. Germline CDR1 SEHNR, CDR2 FQNEAQ (reference sequence). The DNA for the CDR3 is TGTGCCAGCAGCGGCCGGGACAGGGAAGGCCCCGAGACCCAGTACTTC. It specifies CASSGRDREGPETQYF.

The chain couples TRBV4-1 to TRBJ2-7; D uncertain. Germline values: CDR1 MGHRA, CDR2 YSYEKL. CDR3 length: 16 residues. Trimming took off 0 bases at V and 0 bases at J, with 12 bases between the two ends. DNA of the CDR3: TGCGCCAGCAGCCAAGAAAGCAGGACCTTCTCCTACGAGCAGTACTTC. Its protein product is CASSQESRTFSYEQYF.

V gene TRBV9 combines with J gene TRBJ2-2; D gene uncertain. CDR1 SGDLS and CDR2 YYNGEE come from the germline V gene. The CDR3 spans 16 residues. The V end was cut by 3 bases, the J end by 1 base, with 13 bases between. CDR3 sequence: CASSDDPTENTGELFF. The DNA of the CDR3 is TGTGCCAGCAGCGACGACCCGACTGAGAACACCGGGGAGCTGTTTTTT.

The chain combines TRBV25-1 with TRBJ1-1, with D perhaps TRBD1 (5 bases). The germline V and J ends were trimmed by 1 base and 5 bases, with 14 bases remaining between them. Looked up from germline, CDR1 is MGHDK and CDR2 is SYGVNS. The CDR3 has 15 residues. CDR3 sequence: CASSESSGSRTEAFF. CDR3 coding DNA: TGTGCCAGCAGTGAATCCTCAGGGAGTAGAACTGAAGCTTTCTTT.

The gene calls are TRBV5-1 and TRBJ2-5; possibly TRBD1 for D (6 bases). TRBJ2-7 explains the end of the DNA better; the J call may be wrong. CDR3 length equals 15 residues. The germline CDR1 and CDR2 sequences are SGHRS and YFSETQ. In nucleotides, the CDR3 is TGCGCCAGCAGCTTGAACCAGGGGCGCTCCTACGAGCAGTACTTC. Protein: CASSLNQGRSYEQYF.

This chain joins TRBV6-1 and TRBJ2-7; 8 bases match TRBD1. The germline V gene encodes CDR1 MNHNS and CDR2 SASEGT. V dropped 6 bases and J dropped 0; count of bases not matched to a gene: 7. The CDR3 spans 15 residues. The CDR3 bases are TGTGCCAGCAGATTCTCCGGGACAGGCTCCTACGAGCAGTACTTC. Translated, it gives CASRFSGTGSYEQYF.

V is TRBV4-1 and J is TRBJ2-5, with 7 bases identical to TRBD1. Trimming removed 8 bases from V and 5 bases from J; junction bases left unmatched: 8. CDR1 MGHRA and CDR2 YSYEKL come from the germline V gene. The length of the CDR3 is 13 residues. CDR3 sequence reads: CASGVDREETQYF. CDR3 DNA sequence: TGCGCCAGCGGAGTCGACAGGGAGGAGACCCAGTACTTC.

The V and J genes are TRBV10-3 and TRBJ1-5, with TRBD1 matching 10 bases. Germline values: CDR1 ENHRY, CDR2 SYGVKD. This CDR3 contains 14 residues. V lost 10 bases, J lost 1 base, and 4 bases stayed unmatched. The CDR3 DNA is TGTGCCACCTGGGACAGGGGAAGCAATCAGCCCCAGCATTTT. Amino acids: CATWDRGSNQPQHF.

The chain joins TRBV28 to TRBJ1-1; D is uncertain. V gave up 6 bases and J gave up 3 bases, with 14 bases separating them. The CDR3 spans 14 residues. CDR1 MDHEN and CDR2 SYDVKM come from the germline V gene. CDR3 region: CASRAPSRDTEAFF. CDR3 DNA: TGTGCCAGCAGAGCCCCAAGTAGAGACACTGAAGCTTTCTTT. The whole variable domain, filled in from reference TRBV28 and TRBJ1-1, reads DVKVTQSSRYLVKRTGEKVFLECVQDMDHENMFWYRQDPGLGLRLIYFSYDVKMKEKGDIPEGYSVSREKKERFSLILESASTNQTSMYLCASRAPSRDTEAFFGQGTRLTVV.

V usage is TRBV7-3 and J usage is TRBJ2-6; D is unclear. Germline assignment: CDR1 SGHTA and CDR2 FQGTGA. Between the trimmed V and J ends, which lost 3 bases and 5 bases, there was a span of 17 bases. CDR3 length: 17 residues. CDR3 DNA: TGTGCCAGCAGCTTTTGTACCTTACAAAGTCGGGCCAACGTCCTGACTTTC. Encoded protein: CASSFCTLQSRANVLTF.

The chain carries TRBV6-6 and TRBJ1-5; D unresolved. Trimming pared 0 bases from V and 0 bases from J, leaving 9 bases between. CDR3 length: 16 residues. The V gene's germline CDR1 is MNHNY and CDR2 SVGAGI (reference sequence). The CDR3 DNA sequence: TGTGCCAGCAGTTACTCGTCAGAGTATAGCAATCAGCCCCAGCATTTT. This encodes CASSYSSEYSNQPQHF.

This chain connects TRBV4-1 to TRBJ2-5; D is unclear. CDR3 size: 15 residues. CDR1 is MGHRA and CDR2 is YSYEKL in the germline V gene. With 6 bases removed from V and 2 bases from J, the gap between germline ends came to 16 bases. The CDR3 DNA is TGCGCCAGCAGTCGACTTCCTCCTCGGCAAGAGACCCAGTACTTC. Encoded protein: CASSRLPPRQETQYF.

CDR3 sequence: CASSREPYEQYF. The CDR3 nucleotides are TGTGCCAGCAGTCGGGAGCCCTACGAGCAGTACTTC. The chain couples TRBV28 to TRBJ2-7, with D possibly matching TRBD2 (6 bases). CDR3 length: 12 amino acids. Trimming took 5 bases from V and 2 from J, leaving 7 bases between them. CDR1 and CDR2 (germline): MDHEN, SYDVKM.

This clone was seen a single time. V usage is TRBV4-1 and J usage is TRBJ2-1, with no clear D. The CDR3 contains 16 residues. V was trimmed by 2 bases and J by 4 bases, leaving 15 bases between them. From germline, CDR1 is MGHRA and CDR2 YSYEKL. The CDR3: CASSQSPSVQYNEQFF. CDR3 in DNA: TGCGCCAGCAGCCAAAGCCCGAGTGTCCAGTACAATGAGCAGTTCTTC.

V is TRBV15 and J is TRBJ1-5; D is ambiguous. Per the germline V gene, CDR1 is LNHNV and CDR2 is YYDKDF (reference sequence). There are 15 residues in the CDR3. Trimming pared 5 bases from V and 1 base from J, leaving 12 bases between. CDR3 sequence: CATSFYGESNQPQHF. CDR3 sequence (DNA): TGTGCCACCAGCTTCTACGGGGAAAGCAATCAGCCCCAGCATTTT.

In DNA, the CDR3 is TGCGCCAGCAGGTGGACAGGGGACTACGAGCAGTACTTC. It yields the protein CASRWTGDYEQYF. The chain has TRBV5-1 and TRBJ2-7; 9 positions match TRBD1. CDR1 is SGHRS, CDR2 YFSETQ, per germline. This CDR3 contains 13 residues. With V trimmed by 5 bases and J by 3 bases, 3 bases remained unmatched.

V and J are TRBV19 and TRBJ1-5; no definite D call. Germline V gene sequence: CDR1 LNHDA, CDR2 SQIVND (reference sequence). V was cut by 1 base and J by 0 bases, with 4 bases left in between. This CDR3 is built from 14 residues. This chain's CDR3 is CASSIVYSNQPQHF. The CDR3 nucleotides read TGTGCCAGTAGTATAGTCTATAGCAATCAGCCCCAGCATTTT.

This chain joins TRBV9 and TRBJ2-6; a possible D gene is TRBD2 (5 bases). CDR1 is SGDLS and CDR2 is YYNGEE in the germline V gene. This CDR3 comprises 18 residues. The V end lost 4 bases, the J end lost 0 bases, and 17 bases lay between the germline ends. Here the CDR3 reads CASSLTDDGISGANVLTF. CDR3 in DNA: TGTGCCAGCAGCCTGACCGACGACGGGATCTCTGGGGCCAACGTCCTGACTTTC.